This T cell receptor (beta chain) originates from a study of CD8 T cells in ankylosing spondylitis. Overall study results and limits: In peripheral blood, disease-linked CD8+ clones occurred at relatively low frequencies. Reports of some motif variants in reactive arthritis synovial fluid and blood predate this one. Disease-linked clones reportedly concentrated significantly in matched ankylosing spondylitis synovial fluid. Typical of ankylosing spondylitis blood, it appeared, was a TCR beta motif of fewer than ten highly homologous variants.

TCRdb redid the calling of the 5' RACE reads with MiXCR, one entry per CDR3 protein. The data contain roughly 670,000 distinct CDR3 sequences, 15% to 20% of them seen just once; the ten biggest clones take up about 19%. This CDR3 is 15 amino acids long. V dropped 1 base and J dropped 0 bases, with 6 bases sitting between them. Germline V gene lookup returns CDR1 LNHNV and CDR2 YYDKDF (reference sequence). This clonotype showed up just a few times. Its antigen is still unknown. This receptor was taken from a male donor with ankylosing spondylitis. The specimen was blood, either unsorted or a sorted T cell fraction (not recorded which). This sequence joins TRBV15 and TRBJ2-2, with D possibly matching TRBD2 (5 bases). DNA for the CDR3: TGTGCCACCAGCAGAGTGGACTCGAACACCGGGGAGCTGTTTTTT. Residues: CATSRVDSNTGELFF.